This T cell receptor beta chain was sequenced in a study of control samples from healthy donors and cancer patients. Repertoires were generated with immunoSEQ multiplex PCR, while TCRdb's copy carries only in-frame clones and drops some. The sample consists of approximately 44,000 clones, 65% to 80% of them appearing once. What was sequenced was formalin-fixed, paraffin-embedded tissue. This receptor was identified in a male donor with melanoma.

The CDR3 DNA reads TGTGCCAGCAGCTTTGGGGGTACGCAGTATTTT. Translation gives CASSFGGTQYF. The chain has TRBV7-3 and TRBJ2-3; D is perhaps TRBD1 or TRBD2 (5 bases each). This CDR3 has 11 amino acids. With 3 bases removed from V and 8 bases from J, the gap between germline ends came to 6 bases. Looked up from germline, CDR1 is SGHTA and CDR2 is FQGTGA.